This entry describes one T cell receptor (beta chain). What it recognizes is unknown. TCR beta libraries were prepared from cDNA with unique molecular identifiers. Via MiXCR, TCRdb re-called the PCR reads, giving one row per CDR3 protein. The sample shows 400,000 to 500,000 distinct CDR3 sequences, more than 30% of them seen only once. The entry originates in a study of post-analysis software for immune sequencing data. Study outcomes and limitations: Multiple sclerosis patients had significantly lower normalized Chao1 diversity than controls. The study found TRBV5-6, TRBV5-1 and TRBV20-1 among about five TRBV segments more frequent in patients than controls.

The CDR3 covers 13 residues. Unmatched junction bases numbered 5, after V lost 11 bases and J lost 3 bases. Germline V gives CDR1 MNHNS, CDR2 SASEGT. What was sequenced was blood. The receptor was derived from a girl aged 2 to 9 with multiple sclerosis. This chain uses TRBV6-1 with TRBJ1-5; TRBD1 aligns across 9 bases. The CDR3 region has the DNA TGTGCCGGCGACAGGGGGGACAATCAGCCCCAGCATTTT. Encoded protein: CAGDRGDNQPQHF.